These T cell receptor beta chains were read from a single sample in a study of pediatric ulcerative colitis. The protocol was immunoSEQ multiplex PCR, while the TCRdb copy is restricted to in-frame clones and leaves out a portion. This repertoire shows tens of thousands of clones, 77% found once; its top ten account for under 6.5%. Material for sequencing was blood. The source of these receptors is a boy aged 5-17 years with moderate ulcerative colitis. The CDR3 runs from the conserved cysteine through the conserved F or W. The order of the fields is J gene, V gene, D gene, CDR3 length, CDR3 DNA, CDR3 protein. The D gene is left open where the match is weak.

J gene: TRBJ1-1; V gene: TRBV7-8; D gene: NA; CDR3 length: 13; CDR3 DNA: TGTGCCAGCAGCTTAGAGTGGCAGGCGAGGGCTTTCTTT; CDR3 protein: CASSLEWQARAFF
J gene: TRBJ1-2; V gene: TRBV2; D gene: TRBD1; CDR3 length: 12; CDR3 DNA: TGTGCCAGCAGATTGACAGGGTTAGGCTACACCTTC; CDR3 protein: CASRLTGLGYTF
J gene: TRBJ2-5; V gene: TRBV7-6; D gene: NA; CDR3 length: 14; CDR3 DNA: TGTGCCAGCAGTCAACAGGGCGGGGGAGAGACCCAGTACTTC; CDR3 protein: CASSQQGGGETQYF
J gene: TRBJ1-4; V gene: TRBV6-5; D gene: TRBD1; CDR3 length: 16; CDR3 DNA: TGTGCCAGCAGTTCCCGTCCGGGACAGTTTAATGAAAAACTGTTTTTT; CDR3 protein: CASSSRPGQFNEKLFF
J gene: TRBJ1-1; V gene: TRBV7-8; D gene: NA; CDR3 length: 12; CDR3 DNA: TGTGCCAGCAGCTTTGCCGGGACTGAAGCTTTCTTT; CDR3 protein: CASSFAGTEAFF
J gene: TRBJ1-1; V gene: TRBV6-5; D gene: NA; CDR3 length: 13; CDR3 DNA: TGTGCCAGCATGGTGGGGCGGACCACTGAAGCTTTCTTT; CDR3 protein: CASMVGRTTEAFF
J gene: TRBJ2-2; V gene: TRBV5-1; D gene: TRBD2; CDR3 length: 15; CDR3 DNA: TGCGCCAGCAGGATAGCGGGGACCAACACCGGGGAGCTGTTTTTT; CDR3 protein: CASRIAGTNTGELFF
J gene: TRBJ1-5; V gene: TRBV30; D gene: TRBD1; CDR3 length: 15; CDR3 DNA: TGTGCCTGGAGTGTTATAAGGGGGCACAATCAGCCCCAGCATTTT; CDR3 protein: CAWSVIRGHNQPQHF
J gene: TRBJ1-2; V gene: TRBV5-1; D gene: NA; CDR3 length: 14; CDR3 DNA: TGCGCCAGCAGCTTGGGGACAGCCGCCTATGGCTACACCTTC; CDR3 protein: CASSLGTAAYGYTF
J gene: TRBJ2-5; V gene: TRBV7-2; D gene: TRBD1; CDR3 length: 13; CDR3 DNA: TGTGCCAGCAGCTACGGACAGGTCGAGACCCAGTACTTC; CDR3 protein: CASSYGQVETQYF